Below, 5 T cell receptor beta chains from the same sample are listed, as sequenced in a study of blood T cell repertoires in COVID-19. This table comes from immunoSEQ multiplex PCR, and its TCRdb copy is limited to in-frame clones, with some not included. The data contain about 300,000 clones, around 84% of them singletons. The sequenced material came from PBMCs or T cells enriched from blood (not recorded which). The receptors come from a woman under 30 who had recovered from COVID-19.

This clone was counted only a few times. The same CDR3 can be traced to other DNA sequences in this sample. The chain uses TRBV5-1 and TRBJ1-1, with 11 bases matching TRBD1. Trimming at V came to 4 bases and at J to 4 bases, leaving 3 bases not matched to a gene. CDR1 and CDR2 from the germline V gene are SGHRS and YFSETQ. This CDR3 spans 14 amino acids. The CDR3 bases are TGCGCCAGCAGCGAGGGACAGGGGGGCACTGAAGCTTTCTTT. The encoded protein is CASSEGQGGTEAFF.

The chain couples TRBV5-1 to TRBJ2-1; a weak D match, TRBD1 (6 bases). Trimming removed 0 bases at V and 5 bases at J, with 9 bases between. The germline V gene encodes CDR1 SGHRS and CDR2 YFSETQ. CDR3 length equals 14 residues. Here the CDR3 DNA reads TGCGCCAGCAGCTTGGGACAGGAAAACAATGAGCAGTTCTTC. This codes for CASSLGQENNEQFF.

V and J are TRBV6-2 or TRBV6-3 and TRBJ1-1; 8 nucleotides line up with TRBD1. Trimming took 7 bases from V and 5 from J; bases not matched to a gene: 12. The CDR3 contains 15 residues. Germline V gives CDR1 MNHEY, CDR2 SVGEGT. Here the CDR3 DNA reads TGTGCCAGCACCCCAAGGACAGGGTTTAATACTGAAGCTTTCTTT. Translating gives CASTPRTGFNTEAFF.

The chain carries TRBV10-3 and TRBJ1-2, with D possibly being TRBD1 (5 bases). V was trimmed by 8 bases and J by 4 bases, leaving 14 bases between them. The CDR3 contains 13 residues. The germline gives CDR1 ENHRY, CDR2 SYGVKD. This CDR3 is CAIAQGLSYGYTF. The DNA for the CDR3 is TGTGCCATCGCGCAGGGACTTTCCTATGGCTACACCTTC.

This sequence joins TRBV11-2 and TRBJ2-1; 7 bases fit TRBD2. The ends lost 2 bases at V and 3 bases at J; junction bases unmatched: 16. The V gene's germline CDR1 is SGHAT and CDR2 FQNNGV. This CDR3 is 19 amino acids long. CDR3 bases: TGTGCCAGCAGCTTACGGGGGGTCGGTAGCAACTCCTTCTACAATGAGCAGTTCTTC. This sequence encodes CASSLRGVGSNSFYNEQFF.